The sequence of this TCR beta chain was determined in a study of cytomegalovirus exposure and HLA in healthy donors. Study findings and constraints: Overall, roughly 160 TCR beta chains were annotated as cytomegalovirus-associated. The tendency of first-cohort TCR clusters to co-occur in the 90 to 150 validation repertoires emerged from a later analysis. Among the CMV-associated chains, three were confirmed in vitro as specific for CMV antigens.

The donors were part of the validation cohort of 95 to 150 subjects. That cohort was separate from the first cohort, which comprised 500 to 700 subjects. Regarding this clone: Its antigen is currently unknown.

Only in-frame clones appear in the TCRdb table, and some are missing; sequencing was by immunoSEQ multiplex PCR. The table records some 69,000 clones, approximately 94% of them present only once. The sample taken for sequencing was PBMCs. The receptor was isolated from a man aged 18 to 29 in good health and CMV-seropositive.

CDR3 amino acids: CAWSVRGQPYEQYF. The CDR3 DNA is TGTGCCTGGAGTGTAAGGGGACAGCCATACGAGCAGTACTTC. The rearrangement joins TRBV30 to TRBJ2-7; 7 bases are shared with TRBD1. Germline-derived CDR1 and CDR2 are GTSNPN and SVGIG (reference sequence). Trimming took 0 bases from V and 4 from J; bases not matched to a gene: 6. The CDR3 is made up of 14 amino acids. The full variable domain, with the rest looked up from reference TRBV30 and TRBJ2-7, is SQTIHQWPATLVQPVGSPLSLECTVEGTSNPNLYWYRQAAGRGLQLLFYSVGIGQISSEVPQNLSASRPQDRQFILSSKKLLLSDSGFYLCAWSVRGQPYEQYFGPGTRLTVT.